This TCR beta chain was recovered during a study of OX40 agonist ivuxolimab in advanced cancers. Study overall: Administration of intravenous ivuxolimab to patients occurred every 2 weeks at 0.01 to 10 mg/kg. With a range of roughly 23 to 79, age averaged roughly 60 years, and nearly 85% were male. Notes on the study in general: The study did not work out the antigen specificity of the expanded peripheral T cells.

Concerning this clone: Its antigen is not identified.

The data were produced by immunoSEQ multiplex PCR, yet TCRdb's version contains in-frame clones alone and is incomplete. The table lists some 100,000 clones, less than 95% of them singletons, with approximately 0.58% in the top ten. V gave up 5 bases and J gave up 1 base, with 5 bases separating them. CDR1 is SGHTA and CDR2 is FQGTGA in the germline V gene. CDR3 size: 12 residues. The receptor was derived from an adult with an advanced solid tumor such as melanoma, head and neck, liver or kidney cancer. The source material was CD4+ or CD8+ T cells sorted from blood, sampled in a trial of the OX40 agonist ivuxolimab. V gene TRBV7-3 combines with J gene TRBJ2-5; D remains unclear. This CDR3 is CASSPAQETQYF. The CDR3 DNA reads TGTGCCAGCAGCCCGGCCCAAGAGACCCAGTACTTC.